The 2 T cell receptor beta chains below all came from one sample that was sequenced in a study of cytomegalovirus exposure and HLA in healthy donors. With 60 Vbeta and 13 Jbeta primers, the PCR was carried out. TCRdb keeps only in-frame clones here, not all; method: immunoSEQ multiplex PCR. Of 100,000 to 150,000 clones in the sample, approximately 10% were seen once. Specimen: PBMCs. The receptor set was obtained from a woman aged 40 to 50 in good health and CMV-seropositive.

There are a few counts of this clone. The CDR3 nucleotides are TGCGCCAGCAGCCAAGATCTCGGCAGGGGTCTGGGTTCACCCCTCCACTTT. Translation: CASSQDLGRGLGSPLHF. This rearrangement joins TRBV4-3 to TRBJ1-6, with D maybe TRBD1 (6 bases). V was trimmed by 0 bases and J by 9 bases, leaving 18 bases between them. There are 17 residues in the CDR3. Germline-derived CDR1 and CDR2 are LGHNA and YSLEER.

This chain uses TRBV5-1 with TRBJ2-1; 7 bases are shared with TRBD1. The CDR3 spans 14 residues. V trimming: 3 bases; J trimming: 2 bases; junction bases outside the gene matches: 2. The germline CDR1 and CDR2 sequences are SGHRS and YFSETQ. In nucleotides, the CDR3 is TGCGCCAGCAGCTCCAGGGGGACCTACAATGAGCAGTTCTTC. It yields the protein CASSSRGTYNEQFF.